This entry lists 24 T cell receptor beta chains sequenced from one sample in a study of shared clonotypes between healthy human individuals. The protocol was immunoSEQ multiplex PCR, while the TCRdb copy is restricted to in-frame clones and leaves out a portion. The sample lists roughly 2.5 million clones, over 85% occurring once. Sequencing input: naive CD4+ T cells sorted from blood. Subset specified: CD45RA+ positively selected. The receptors shown here come from a man aged 18-30 years in good health.

This clone was counted a single time. The rearrangement links TRBV30 to TRBJ1-2; D is perhaps TRBD1 (6 bases). The germline V gene has CDR1 GTSNPN and CDR2 SVGIG (reference sequence). The V end lost 6 bases, the J end lost 4 bases, and 18 bases lay between the germline ends. The CDR3 is made up of 14 amino acids. CDR3 sequence: CACSRGELGYGYTF. The CDR3 nucleotides read TGTGCCTGCTCAAGGGGGGAGTTGGGCTATGGCTACACCTTC.

The chain uses TRBV7-2 and TRBJ1-2; no reliable D call. CDR1 is SGHTA and CDR2 is FQGNSA in the germline V gene. Trimming took 3 bases from V and 6 from J, leaving 11 bases between them. The CDR3 runs 13 residues. The DNA for the CDR3 is TGTGCCAGCAGCTTGTACAACGAACATGGCTACACCTTC. Protein sequence: CASSLYNEHGYTF.

This rearrangement joins TRBV28 to TRBJ2-7, with 11 bases fitting TRBD1. Germline CDR1 MDHEN, CDR2 SYDVKM. The V and J ends lost 6 bases and 5 bases, in that order; junction bases with no gene match: 6. This CDR3 contains 14 residues. The CDR3 region has the DNA TGTGCCAGCAGCTCGGGGACAGGGGGAAACGAGCAGTACTTC. This translates into CASSSGTGGNEQYF.

For the CDR3, the DNA is TGTGCCAGCAGCCTCGACCTCGGGGGAGGATTTTCTGGAAACACCATATATTTT. Translating gives CASSLDLGGGFSGNTIYF. V is TRBV9 and J is TRBJ1-3; D perhaps matches TRBD1 (5 bases). The ends were cut back, 4 bases at V and 1 base at J, with 21 bases in the middle. CDR1 and CDR2 from the germline V gene are SGDLS and YYNGEE. This CDR3 has 18 amino acids.

The chain recombines TRBV30 with TRBJ2-1, with TRBD2 identical over 13 bases. J gave up 6 bases and V 1 base, and 6 bases lay outside the gene matches. CDR1 is GTSNPN and CDR2 is SVGIG in the germline V gene (reference sequence). The CDR3 covers 16 residues. The CDR3 is CAWSAELAGGPNEQFF. The CDR3 DNA follows: TGTGCCTGGAGTGCCGAACTAGCGGGAGGGCCCAATGAGCAGTTCTTC.

This chain joins TRBV10-1 and TRBJ2-7, with a weak D call TRBD2 (5 bases). With 3 bases removed from V and 4 bases from J, the gap between germline ends came to 16 bases. The CDR3 length is 15 residues. From germline, CDR1 is WNHNN and CDR2 SYGVQD (reference sequence). The CDR3 sequence: CASSDERAERYEQYF. The CDR3 nucleotides read TGCGCCAGCAGTGATGAGAGGGCCGAAAGATACGAGCAGTACTTC.

The gene calls are TRBV6-6 and TRBJ1-5, with D possibly TRBD1 on 5 matching bases. The CDR3 totals 13 residues. Germline V gene data show CDR1 as MNHNY and CDR2 as SVGAGI (reference sequence). The V end was cut by 5 bases, the J end by 9 bases, with 14 bases between. DNA for the CDR3: TGTGCCAGCAGTCCCGGGGGATTACTGCCCCAGCATTTT. Protein product: CASSPGGLLPQHF.

This chain links TRBV27 with TRBJ1-2; 8 bases map to TRBD1. Germline lookup yields CDR1 MNHEY and CDR2 SMNVEV (reference sequence). V was pared by 6 bases and J by 5 bases, with 8 bases of the junction left unmatched. The CDR3 is made up of 14 amino acids. CDR3 amino acids: CASRRDRGPYGYTF. DNA for the CDR3: TGTGCCAGCAGGCGAGACAGGGGCCCATATGGCTACACCTTC.

V and J are TRBV2 and TRBJ2-7, with TRBD2 as a possible D gene (6 bases). Trimming removed 3 bases from V and 2 bases from J, with 14 bases in between. CDR3 size: 15 residues. The germline gives CDR1 SNHLY, CDR2 FYNNEI. DNA for the CDR3: TGTGCCAGCAGTGATTGGGGGGACGGGACCTACGAGCAGTACTTC. This gives the protein CASSDWGDGTYEQYF.

This clone has a single count. The V gene is TRBV7-2, the J gene TRBJ2-4; possibly TRBD2 for D (6 bases). Per germline, CDR1 SGHTA and CDR2 FQGNSA. The CDR3 spans 14 residues. Trimming shortened V by 4 bases and J by 9 bases, and 16 bases separated the two germline ends. CDR3 loop: CASSSRGLGGIQYF. CDR3 sequence (DNA): TGTGCCAGCAGCTCAAGGGGACTGGGGGGCATTCAGTACTTC.

The rearrangement uses TRBV27 and TRBJ2-3, with 16 nucleotides matching TRBD2. V trimming: 4 bases; J trimming: 0 bases; junction bases outside the gene matches: 4. There are 18 residues in the CDR3. The germline gives CDR1 MNHEY, CDR2 SMNVEV (reference sequence). In DNA form, the CDR3 reads TGTGCCAGCAGTTGGGGACTAGCGGGGGGGTCTAGCACAGATACGCAGTATTTT. Translated, it gives CASSWGLAGGSSTDTQYF.

The V and J genes are TRBV4-3 and TRBJ2-7; D is ambiguous. The germline CDR1 and CDR2 sequences are LGHNA and YSLEER. The V end was cut by 1 base, the J end by 0 bases, with 7 bases between. The CDR3 is 14 amino acids. This CDR3 reads CASSQVFPSYEQYF. The CDR3 DNA sequence: TGCGCCAGCAGCCAAGTCTTTCCCTCCTACGAGCAGTACTTC.

V gene TRBV27 combines with J gene TRBJ2-7; 9 positions match TRBD2. Germline values: CDR1 MNHEY, CDR2 SMNVEV (reference sequence). Germline trimming cut 6 bases from V and 4 bases from J; bases unmatched to any gene: 7. The CDR3 consists of 14 residues. CDR3 DNA: TGTGCCAGCAGGAGGCGGGGGGGCTTTTACGAGCAGTACTTC. Translation gives CASRRRGGFYEQYF.

The rearrangement joins TRBV10-1 to TRBJ2-5; D is possibly TRBD2 (7 bases). Deletions cut 3 bases from V and 1 base from J, with 12 bases between. This CDR3 has 15 amino acids. Per germline, CDR1 WNHNN and CDR2 SYGVQD (reference sequence). CDR3 sequence: CASSDGLGGQETQYF. CDR3 bases: TGCGCCAGCAGTGACGGACTAGGGGGCCAAGAGACCCAGTACTTC.

The gene calls are TRBV28 and TRBJ1-2; D is perhaps TRBD1 (5 bases). The CDR3 covers 13 residues. Trimming took off 10 bases at V and 4 bases at J, with 16 bases between the two ends. Germline V gene sequence: CDR1 MDHEN, CDR2 SYDVKM. CDR3 in amino acids: CANRDPRSYGYTF. In DNA form, the CDR3 reads TGTGCCAACCGGGACCCAAGGAGCTATGGCTACACCTTC.

This clone came up once. The identical CDR3 is also encoded by other nucleotide sequences in the sample. The rearrangement links TRBV7-2 to TRBJ2-7; 12 nucleotides match TRBD2. The V and J ends lost 1 base and 2 bases, in that order; junction bases with no gene match: 3. Germline assignment: CDR1 SGHTA and CDR2 FQGNSA. The CDR3 has 16 residues. The CDR3, as DNA: TGTGCCAGCAGCTTAGGACTAGCGGGGGCCGCCTACGAGCAGTACTTC. This gives the protein CASSLGLAGAAYEQYF.

V and J are TRBV4-3 and TRBJ1-6, with 7 bases identical to TRBD1. V lost 0 bases, J lost 4 bases, and 6 bases stayed unmatched. This CDR3 has 17 residues. Germline CDR1 is LGHNA and CDR2 is YSLEER. The CDR3 sequence is CASSQEEAGQYNSPLHF. In DNA, the CDR3 is TGCGCCAGCAGCCAAGAGGAGGCGGGACAGTATAATTCACCCCTCCACTTT.

The chain is built from TRBV5-4 and TRBJ2-2, with D hard to call. The CDR3 length is 14 residues. Germline V gives CDR1 SGHNT, CDR2 YYREEE (reference sequence). Trimming removed 0 bases at V and 8 bases at J, with 11 bases between. CDR3 sequence (DNA): TGTGCCAGCAGCTTGGGAGGCCAGCCAGGGGAGCTGTTTTTT. Protein: CASSLGGQPGELFF.

Details on this clone: It may be a read error: a sequence one base away is much more abundant. The same CDR3 arises from other DNA sequences in this sample as well. The V and J genes are TRBV5-6 and TRBJ1-2; D ambiguous. This CDR3 has 13 residues. Germline V gives CDR1 SGHDT, CDR2 YYEEEE. Between the trimmed V and J ends, which lost 0 bases and 1 base, there was a span of 4 bases. The CDR3 region has the DNA TGTGCCAGCAGCTTGGACAGTAACTATGGCTACACCTTC. Translation: CASSLDSNYGYTF.

Note on this clone: The same CDR3 can be traced to other DNA sequences in this sample. The chain links TRBV29-1 to TRBJ1-1; D remains ambiguous. CDR1 is SQVTM, CDR2 ANQGSEA, per germline. The germline V and J ends were trimmed by 4 bases and 2 bases, with 2 bases remaining between them. The CDR3 runs to 10 residues. CDR3 protein: CSVGNTEAFF. DNA for the CDR3: TGCAGCGTTGGAAACACTGAAGCTTTCTTT.

CDR3 amino acids: CASRWGNQPQHF. CDR3 DNA: TGTGCCAGCAGATGGGGGAATCAGCCCCAGCATTTT. The rearrangement links TRBV25-1 to TRBJ1-5, with TRBD1 as a possible D gene (5 bases). Germline CDR1 reads MGHDK; CDR2 reads SYGVNS. The CDR3 consists of 12 residues. V gave up 6 bases and J gave up 4 bases, with 7 bases separating them. Combining the CDR3 with reference TRBV25-1 and TRBJ1-5 gives the whole variable domain EADIYQTPRYLVIGTGKKITLECSQTMGHDKMYWYQQDPGMELHLIHYSYGVNSTEKGDLSSESTVSRIRTEHFPLTLESARPSHTSQYLCASRWGNQPQHFGDGTRLSIL.

This chain uses TRBV25-1 with TRBJ2-3, with 12 bases that match TRBD2. In germline, CDR1 is MGHDK, CDR2 SYGVNS. CDR3 length equals 18 residues. With V trimmed by 1 base and J by 3 bases, 8 bases remained unmatched. The CDR3, as DNA: TGTGCCAGCAGTGAATCTCTCTCTAGCGGGAGGGGGACAGATACGCAGTATTTT. This sequence encodes CASSESLSSGRGTDTQYF.

The rearrangement uses TRBV6-5 and TRBJ1-2; D not resolved. The V end lost 0 bases, the J end lost 0 bases, and 11 bases lay between the germline ends. Germline CDR1 and CDR2: MNHEY and SVGAGI. This CDR3 comprises 16 residues. The CDR3, as DNA: TGTGCCAGCAGTTACTCGTACGGACGGACTAACTATGGCTACACCTTC. It translates to CASSYSYGRTNYGYTF.

In nucleotides, the CDR3 is TGTGCCAGCAGTTTAACCGGACTAGCCTACGAGCAGTACTTC. Its translation is CASSLTGLAYEQYF. The chain has TRBV28 and TRBJ2-7; TRBD2 aligns across 7 bases. Per germline, CDR1 MDHEN and CDR2 SYDVKM. After removal of 2 bases from V and 2 bases from J, the junction contained 3 bases not matched to a gene. This CDR3 is 14 amino acids long.